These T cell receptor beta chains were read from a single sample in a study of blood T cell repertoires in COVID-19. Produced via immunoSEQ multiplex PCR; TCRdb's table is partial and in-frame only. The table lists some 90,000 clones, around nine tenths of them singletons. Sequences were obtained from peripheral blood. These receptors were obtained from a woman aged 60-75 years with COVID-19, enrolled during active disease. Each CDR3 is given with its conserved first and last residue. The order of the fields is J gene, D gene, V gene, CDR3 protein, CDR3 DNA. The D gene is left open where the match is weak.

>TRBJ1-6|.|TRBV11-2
CASSLSLQGNSPLHF
TGTGCCAGCAGCTTATCTTTACAGGGTAATTCACCCCTCCACTTT
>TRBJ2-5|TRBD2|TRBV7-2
CASRTSGGQTQYF
TGTGCCAGCAGAACTAGCGGGGGACAGACCCAGTACTTC
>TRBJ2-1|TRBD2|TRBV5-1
CASSNPGTSARNEQFF
TGCGCCAGCAGCAACCCCGGGACTAGCGCTAGGAATGAGCAGTTCTTC
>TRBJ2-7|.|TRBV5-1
CASSATANGEQYF
TGCGCCAGCAGCGCTACAGCTAATGGGGAGCAGTACTTC
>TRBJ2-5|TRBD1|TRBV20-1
CSASKGGQGSRETQYF
TGCAGTGCTAGTAAAGGTGGACAGGGAAGCAGGGAGACCCAGTACTTC
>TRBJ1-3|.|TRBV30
CAWSLDSGNTIYF
TGTGCCTGGTCTCTGGACAGCGGAAACACCATATATTTT
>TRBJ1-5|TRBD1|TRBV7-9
CASSSQGGGQPQHF
TGTGCCAGCAGTTCACAGGGGGGCGGGCAGCCCCAGCATTTT
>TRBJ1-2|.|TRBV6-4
CASSTGTGPLGYTF
TGTGCCAGCAGCACCGGAACAGGGCCGTTAGGCTACACCTTC
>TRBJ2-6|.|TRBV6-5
CASSSSSGANVLTF
TGTGCCAGCAGTTCTAGCTCTGGGGCCAACGTCCTGACTTTC
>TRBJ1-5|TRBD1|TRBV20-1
CSAQGDQPQHF
TGCAGTGCCCAGGGGGATCAGCCCCAGCATTTT
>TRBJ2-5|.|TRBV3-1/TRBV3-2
CASSQETQETQYF
TGTGCCAGCAGCCAAGAAACACAAGAGACCCAGTACTTC
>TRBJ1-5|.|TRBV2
CASREDGSNQPQHF
TGTGCCAGCAGAGAGGATGGGAGCAATCAGCCCCAGCATTTT
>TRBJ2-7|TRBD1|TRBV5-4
CASSRLDREDEQYF
TGTGCCAGCAGCCGTCTAGACAGGGAAGACGAGCAGTACTTC
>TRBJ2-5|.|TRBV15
CATSRDTSGTQYF
TGTGCCACCAGCAGGGACACTTCAGGGACCCAGTACTTC
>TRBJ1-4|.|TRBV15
CATSRGREEKLFF
TGTGCCACCAGCAGAGGCAGGGAAGAAAAACTGTTTTTT
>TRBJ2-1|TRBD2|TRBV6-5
CASSPAGGSNEQFF
TGTGCCAGCAGTCCAGCGGGGGGGTCCAATGAGCAGTTCTTC
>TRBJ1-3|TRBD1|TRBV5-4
CASSRSRTGFSGNTIYF
TGTGCCAGCAGCCGATCCCGGACAGGGTTCTCTGGAAACACCATATATTTT